These 26 T cell receptor beta chains were all obtained from the same sample, sequenced in a study of blood T cell repertoires in COVID-19. Repertoires were generated with immunoSEQ multiplex PCR, while TCRdb's copy carries only in-frame clones and drops some. The sample has around 200,000 clones, about 88% seen once. The sequencing input was peripheral blood. The receptors shown here come from a woman aged 80 or over in a cohort sampled during active or convalescent COVID-19.

V gene TRBV15 combines with J gene TRBJ2-7; 14 nucleotides align to TRBD2. The CDR3 length is 17 residues. The ends lost 3 bases at V and 5 bases at J; junction bases unmatched: 9. The germline CDR1 and CDR2 sequences are LNHNV and YYDKDF (reference sequence). This CDR3 reads CATSSEGLAGEWNEQYV. The DNA of the CDR3 is TGTGCCACCAGCAGCGAGGGACTAGCGGGAGAATGGAACGAGCAGTACGTC.

A word on this clone: The junction differs from germline at one of its ends, possibly a read error. This chain connects TRBV19 to TRBJ1-2; a weak D match, TRBD1 (5 bases). The CDR3 covers 12 residues. CDR1 LNHDA and CDR2 SQIVND come from the germline V gene (reference sequence). CDR3 in amino acids: CASSLDSYGYTF. CDR3 DNA sequence: TGTGCCAGTAGTCTAGACAGCTATGGCTACACCTTC.

This clone appeared a single time. The rearrangement joins TRBV28 to TRBJ2-7; 10 positions agree with TRBD2. Germline V CDR1 and CDR2: MDHEN, SYDVKM. This CDR3 is 24 amino acids long. The trim removed 9 bases at V and 4 bases at J, leaving 39 bases unmatched. The CDR3 coding sequence is TGTGCCAGATGGGACAAAATCGGAGCTCTAGCGGGGGACACTATTCCCCGAGCCCCATACGAGCAGTACTTC. This sequence encodes CARWDKIGALAGDTIPRAPYEQYF.

This chain joins TRBV10-3 and TRBJ1-4; the match to TRBD1 covers 9 bases. The CDR3 is 14 residues long. CDR1 is ENHRY and CDR2 is SYGVKD in the germline V gene. The ends lost 3 bases at V and 10 bases at J; junction bases unmatched: 6. CDR3 DNA: TGTGCCATCAGTGACGGGACAGGGTCGGCAAAACTGTTTTTT. This gives the protein CAISDGTGSAKLFF.

The chain couples TRBV7-2 to TRBJ2-1; 7 bases are a match to TRBD2. Germline loops: CDR1 SGHTA, CDR2 FQGNSA. CDR3 length equals 13 residues. Losses at the gene ends were 8 bases for V and 0 bases for J; bases not matched to a gene: 1. Here the CDR3 reads CASPGGSYNEQFF. The CDR3 DNA follows: TGTGCCAGCCCGGGGGGCTCCTACAATGAGCAGTTCTTC.

CDR3 DNA sequence: TGCGCCAGCAGCTTGATGGCAGCAACTAATGAAAAACTGTTTTTT. Translating it yields CASSLMAATNEKLFF. The gene calls are TRBV5-1 and TRBJ1-4, with D uncertain. From germline, CDR1 is SGHRS and CDR2 YFSETQ. The V gene lost 1 base and the J gene lost 0 bases, with 7 bases spanning the gap. This CDR3 region has 15 residues.

The rearrangement joins TRBV7-9 to TRBJ1-2, with D possibly TRBD1 on 6 matching bases. Trimming took off 3 bases at V and 3 bases at J, with 8 bases between the two ends. CDR3 size: 13 residues. Germline V gene lookup returns CDR1 SEHNR and CDR2 FQNEAQ (reference sequence). The CDR3 here is CASSFGQHYGYTF. The CDR3 coding sequence is TGTGCCAGCAGCTTTGGACAGCACTATGGCTACACCTTC.

Only one count was recorded for this clone. The chain links TRBV10-3 to TRBJ1-5; 8 nucleotides agree with TRBD1. The CDR3 consists of 14 residues. The germline V gene has CDR1 ENHRY and CDR2 SYGVKD. V shed 6 bases and J 4 bases; nucleotides not matched to a gene: 5. The CDR3 is CAIRKTGGNQPQHF. The CDR3 region has the DNA TGTGCCATCAGGAAAACAGGGGGGAATCAGCCCCAGCATTTT.

This sequence joins TRBV30 and TRBJ2-1, with 8 bases aligning to TRBD1. J was trimmed by 4 bases and V by 1 base; bases with no gene match: 3. Germline lookup yields CDR1 GTSNPN and CDR2 SVGIG (reference sequence). The CDR3 is 14 amino acids. CDR3 region: CAWSGDRPYNEQFF. CDR3 DNA sequence: TGTGCCTGGAGTGGGGACAGGCCATACAATGAGCAGTTCTTC.

The chain couples TRBV12-3 or TRBV12-4 to TRBJ2-7, with 8 bases fitting TRBD1. V was clipped by 5 bases and J by 5 bases; unmatched bases: 5. The CDR3 is made up of 13 amino acids. CDR3 nucleotide sequence: TGTGCCAGCAGTCAGGGGGCGAAGGACGAGCAGTACGTC. Translation gives CASSQGAKDEQYV.

The chain is built from TRBV7-6 and TRBJ1-1, with D tentatively TRBD1 (6 bases). Germline values: CDR1 SGHVS, CDR2 FNYEAQ. V was clipped by 5 bases and J by 4 bases, with 17 bases between them. The CDR3 sequence is 15 residues long. The CDR3: CASSPRSRGATEAFF. CDR3 DNA sequence: TGTGCCAGCAGCCCCCGAAGCCGGGGGGCCACTGAAGCTTTCTTT. Drawing the rest from reference TRBV7-6 and TRBJ1-1, the complete variable domain is GAGVSQSPRYKVTKRGQDVALRCDPISGHVSLYWYRQALGQGPEFLTYFNYEAQQDKSGLPNDRFSAERPEGSISTLTIQRTEQRDSAMYRCASSPRSRGATEAFFGQGTRLTVV.

The chain couples TRBV24-1 to TRBJ2-3; tentatively, D is TRBD2 (6 bases). Germline assignment: CDR1 KGHDR and CDR2 SFDVKD. The CDR3 has 14 amino acids. Between the trimmed V and J ends, which lost 5 bases and 4 bases, there was a span of 12 bases. CDR3 protein: CATSVGGPADTQYF. The CDR3 DNA sequence: TGTGCCACCAGTGTGGGAGGCCCAGCAGATACGCAGTATTTT.

The gene calls are TRBV18 and TRBJ1-2; 7 bases fit TRBD1. Germline CDR1 KGHSH, CDR2 LQKENI. The V and J ends lost 5 bases and 3 bases, in that order; junction bases with no gene match: 3. CDR3 size: 13 residues. CDR3 nucleotide sequence: TGTGCCAGCTCAGAGGGACAGTACTATGGCTACACCTTC. The encoded protein is CASSEGQYYGYTF.

This chain joins TRBV4-1 and TRBJ2-7; 7 bases fit TRBD1. Germline assignment: CDR1 MGHRA and CDR2 YSYEKL. This CDR3 is built from 14 residues. With V trimmed by 4 bases and J by 0 bases, 3 bases remained unmatched. In DNA form, the CDR3 reads TGCGCCAGCAGCCCGCAGGGGGTCTCCTACGAGCAGTACTTC. This sequence encodes CASSPQGVSYEQYF.

The chain has TRBV5-1 and TRBJ1-5; D perhaps matches TRBD1 (6 bases). The CDR3 contains 18 residues. With 2 bases removed from V and 1 base from J, the gap between germline ends came to 19 bases. Germline CDR1 is SGHRS and CDR2 is YFSETQ. CDR3 DNA sequence: TGCGCCAGCAGCTTCCCGTCGGGACGACAGGTCAGCAATCAGCCCCAGCATTTT. Amino acid sequence: CASSFPSGRQVSNQPQHF.

This rearrangement joins TRBV12-3 or TRBV12-4 to TRBJ2-1; 9 bases are a match to TRBD1. Trimming at V came to 7 bases and at J to 9 bases, leaving 7 bases not matched to a gene. This CDR3 is 13 amino acids long. CDR3 in DNA: TGTGCCAGCACCGGGACAGGGTATGGTGAGCAGTTCTTC. The encoded protein is CASTGTGYGEQFF.

V and J are TRBV11-3 and TRBJ2-5, with D tentatively TRBD1 (7 bases). This CDR3 is 14 amino acids long. The V end was cut by 5 bases, the J end by 2 bases, with 12 bases between. Germline lookup yields CDR1 SGHNT and CDR2 YENEEA. CDR3 loop: CASSAGQTQETQYF. The CDR3 nucleotides are TGTGCCAGCAGCGCGGGACAGACTCAAGAGACCCAGTACTTC.

The genes are TRBV5-4 and TRBJ1-2; 8 bases are shared with TRBD1. This CDR3 is built from 15 residues. Germline lookup yields CDR1 SGHNT and CDR2 YYREEE (reference sequence). After removal of 4 bases from V and 2 bases from J, the junction contained 7 bases not matched to a gene. This CDR3 reads CASSAWDRLNYGYTF. The CDR3 nucleotides are TGTGCCAGCAGCGCATGGGACAGGCTCAACTATGGCTACACCTTC.

CDR3 sequence reads: CASSLGQAKPNSPLHF. CDR3 nucleotides: TGCGCCAGCAGCTTGGGGCAGGCTAAACCTAATTCACCCCTCCACTTT. The rearrangement joins TRBV5-1 to TRBJ1-6; D is unclear. The CDR3 is 16 residues long. Germline CDR1 SGHRS, CDR2 YFSETQ. Trimming left V 0 bases short and J 6 bases short, with 13 bases between.

The chain is built from TRBV5-4 and TRBJ2-6; D is uncertain. CDR3 length: 17 residues. Germline CDR1 and CDR2: SGHNT and YYREEE (reference sequence). The germline V and J ends were trimmed by 4 bases and 4 bases, with 18 bases remaining between them. CDR3 in DNA: TGTGCCAGCAGCGCCGCACCGACACGGTCCGGGGCCAACGTCCTGACTTTC. This gives the protein CASSAAPTRSGANVLTF.

The J gene is TRBJ1-6, the V gene TRBV30, with a tentative D call TRBD1 (6 bases). Trimming pared 2 bases from V and 1 base from J, leaving 12 bases between. Germline values: CDR1 GTSNPN, CDR2 SVGIG (reference sequence). The CDR3 consists of 16 residues. The DNA for the CDR3 is TGTGCCTGGAGTACAGATAGGGGGTCCTATAATTCACCCCTCCACTTT. Translated, it gives CAWSTDRGSYNSPLHF.

The genes are TRBV7-2 and TRBJ1-2; D is uncertain. The germline V and J ends were trimmed by 3 bases and 5 bases, with 10 bases remaining between them. This CDR3 is built from 13 residues. The germline V gene has CDR1 SGHTA and CDR2 FQGNSA. The CDR3 DNA follows: TGTGCCAGCAGCTTCAATTCGGTTTATGGCTACACCTTC. This translates into CASSFNSVYGYTF.

The V call is TRBV15, the J call TRBJ1-6; TRBD1 agrees at 8 bases. CDR1 and CDR2 (germline): LNHNV, YYDKDF (reference sequence). The CDR3 consists of 17 residues. The V and J ends lost 0 bases and 9 bases, in that order; junction bases with no gene match: 10. The CDR3 nucleotides read TGTGCCACCAGCAGAGATCGGGGAGGACAGGGCGGTTCACCCCTCCACTTT. Translating gives CATSRDRGGQGGSPLHF.

J is TRBJ1-6 and V is TRBV7-9, with TRBD1 matching over 7 bases. V lost 5 bases to trimming and J lost 4 bases; unmatched junction nucleotides: 5. The CDR3 contains 15 residues. In germline, CDR1 is SEHNR, CDR2 FQNEAQ (reference sequence). This chain's CDR3 is CASSLMGQYNSPLHF. DNA for the CDR3: TGTGCCAGCAGCCTAATGGGACAGTATAATTCACCCCTCCACTTT.

This chain joins TRBV24-1 and TRBJ2-3, with 8 bases aligning to TRBD2. Germline assignment: CDR1 KGHDR and CDR2 SFDVKD. V lost 2 bases to trimming and J lost 5 bases; unmatched junction nucleotides: 11. The CDR3 consists of 17 residues. CDR3 in amino acids: CATSDSGLAGEGDTQYF. CDR3 coding DNA: TGTGCCACCAGTGATTCTGGACTAGCCGGAGAGGGAGATACGCAGTATTTT.

The rearrangement joins TRBV7-9 to TRBJ1-4; 9 bases are shared with TRBD1. Germline V gene data show CDR1 as SEHNR and CDR2 as FQNEAQ (reference sequence). The J segment lost 5 bases and the V segment lost 4 bases, leaving 8 bases of the junction unmatched. The CDR3 runs to 16 residues. CDR3 region: CASSSPPGQGNEKLFF. CDR3 in DNA: TGTGCCAGCAGCTCGCCGCCTGGACAGGGGAATGAAAAACTGTTTTTT.